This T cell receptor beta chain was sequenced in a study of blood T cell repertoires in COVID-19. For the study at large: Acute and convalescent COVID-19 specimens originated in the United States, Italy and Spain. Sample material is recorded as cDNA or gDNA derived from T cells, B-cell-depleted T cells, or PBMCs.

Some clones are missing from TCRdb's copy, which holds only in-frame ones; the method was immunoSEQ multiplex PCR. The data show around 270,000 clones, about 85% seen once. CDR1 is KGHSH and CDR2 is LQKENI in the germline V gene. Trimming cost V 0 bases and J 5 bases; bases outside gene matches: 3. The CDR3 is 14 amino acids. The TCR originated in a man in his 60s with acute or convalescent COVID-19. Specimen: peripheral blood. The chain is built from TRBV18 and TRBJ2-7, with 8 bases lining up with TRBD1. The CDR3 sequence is CASSPPQGGDEQYF. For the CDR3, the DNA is TGTGCCAGCTCACCACCACAGGGGGGCGACGAGCAGTACTTC.